A selection of T cell receptor beta chains follows, all from one sample in a study of T cell responses to AZD1222 COVID-19 vaccine. Measured with immunoSEQ multiplex PCR; TCRdb has only the in-frame clones, and not every one. Of 150,000 to 180,000 clones listed, less than 90% are singletons. This sample comprised peripheral blood, obtained after recovery from COVID-19. These receptors came from an adult who had recovered from COVID-19. Each CDR3 is given with its conserved first and last residue. The D gene is left open where the match is weak. Clone size is given for some rows only: seen once, a few or many times, or a class if the clone is expanded.

j_call | v_call | clone_size | d_call | cdr3_aa | cdr3_nt
TRBJ1-1 | TRBV6-5 | few | NA | CASSRGGEGTEAFF | TGTGCCAGCAGTCGGGGGGGTGAGGGGACTGAAGCTTTCTTT
TRBJ1-2 | TRBV3-1/TRBV3-2 | NA | NA | CASSPDHRVIYGYTF | TGTGCCAGCAGCCCCGATCACCGGGTGATCTATGGCTACACCTTC
TRBJ1-2 | TRBV7-2 | NA | NA | CASSSGAPSPNYGYTF | TGTGCCAGCAGCTCGGGGGCACCAAGCCCTAACTATGGCTACACCTTC
TRBJ1-3 | TRBV6-5 | NA | NA | CATQAGRNSGNTIYF | TGTGCCACACAGGCCGGCAGAAACTCTGGAAACACCATATATTTT
TRBJ2-5 | TRBV7-2 | NA | NA | CASSIGGFGETQYF | TGTGCCAGCAGCATAGGAGGATTCGGGGAGACCCAGTACTTC
TRBJ1-6 | TRBV18 | NA | NA | CASSPLDTNNSPLHF | TGTGCCAGCTCACCACTGGACACAAATAATTCACCCCTCCACTTT
TRBJ2-3 | TRBV10-3 | NA | TRBD1 | CAIRSDRGYTDTQYF | TGTGCCATCAGATCGGACAGGGGTTACACAGATACGCAGTATTTT
TRBJ2-2 | TRBV7-3 | NA | TRBD2 | CASSSTGTSGSGGELFF | TGTGCCAGCAGCTCTACCGGGACTAGCGGGAGTGGCGGGGAGCTGTTTTTT
TRBJ1-3 | TRBV5-4 | NA | NA | CASSQGRAGNTIYF | TGTGCCAGCAGCCAAGGGAGGGCTGGAAACACCATATATTTT
TRBJ2-1 | TRBV2 | NA | NA | CASRTRTSNNEQFF | TGTGCCAGCAGAACTCGGACATCCAACAATGAGCAGTTCTTC
TRBJ1-1 | TRBV5-1 | NA | TRBD1 | CASSLGDRGGEAFF | TGCGCCAGCAGCTTGGGGGACAGGGGAGGTGAAGCTTTCTTT
TRBJ2-3 | TRBV4-1 | NA | TRBD2 | CASSQESRRGGLNTDTQYF | TGCGCCAGCAGCCAAGAAAGTCGTCGGGGGGGGCTTAATACAGATACGCAGTATTTT
TRBJ1-1 | TRBV10-3 | NA | NA | CAISASGTAEAFF | TGTGCCATCAGTGCGTCCGGGACCGCGGAAGCTTTCTTT
TRBJ2-6 | TRBV14 | NA | NA | CASSIGGANVLTF | TGTGCCAGCAGCATCGGGGGGGCCAACGTCCTGACTTTC
TRBJ2-3 | TRBV6-5 | NA | NA | CASSRASSTDTQYF | TGTGCCAGCAGTAGGGCCTCAAGCACAGATACGCAGTATTTT
TRBJ2-5 | TRBV7-9 | NA | NA | CASSLVGPQETQYF | TGTGCCAGCAGCTTAGTGGGCCCCCAAGAGACCCAGTACTTC
TRBJ2-3 | TRBV5-1 | NA | NA | CASMSGDTQYF | TGCGCCAGCATGAGCGGAGATACGCAGTATTTT
TRBJ2-1 | TRBV6-1 | many | TRBD2 | CASSEASGSYNEQFF | TGTGCCAGCAGTGAAGCTAGCGGGAGTTACAATGAGCAGTTCTTC
TRBJ2-7 | TRBV5-4 | NA | TRBD2 | CASSTSSGGSYEQYF | TGTGCCAGCAGCACATCTAGCGGAGGATCCTACGAGCAGTACTTC
TRBJ1-1 | TRBV7-8 | NA | NA | CASSLGKNTEAFF | TGTGCCAGCAGCTTAGGAAAGAACACTGAAGCTTTCTTT
TRBJ2-1 | TRBV27 | NA | TRBD1 | CASRTLTGGHDEQFF | TGTGCCAGCCGCACCCTGACAGGGGGTCACGATGAGCAGTTCTTC
TRBJ1-3 | TRBV29-1 | NA | TRBD1 | CSVESGDRHF | TGCAGCGTTGAATCGGGGGACAGGCATTTT
TRBJ1-2 | TRBV4-2 | NA | NA | CASSQKNSHPNYGYTF | TGTGCCAGCAGCCAGAAGAACAGCCACCCTAACTATGGCTACACCTTC
TRBJ2-5 | TRBV19 | few | NA | CASSGSAIQTQYF | TGTGCCAGTAGCGGCAGCGCGATCCAGACCCAGTACTTC
TRBJ1-2 | TRBV7-2 | NA | NA | CASSLGAVNYGYTF | TGTGCCAGCAGCTTAGGGGCAGTAAACTATGGCTACACCTTC
TRBJ1-5 | TRBV7-2 | NA | TRBD1 | CASSTPGQELYPQHF | TGTGCCAGCAGCACCCCGGGACAGGAGCTCTATCCCCAGCATTTT
TRBJ2-3 | TRBV5-4 | NA | NA | CASSSGGQARTDTQYF | TGTGCCAGCAGCTCCGGGGGGCAGGCACGCACAGATACGCAGTATTTT